What follows is one T cell receptor beta chain and its context. Its antigen specificity is not known. No base qualities exist here, and no much larger clone lies one base off it. The V end loses 10 bases and the J end loses 2 bases, and a stretch of 16 bases separates them. Reading the germline V gene (reference sequence) gives CDR1 LNHDA and CDR2 SQIVND. The CDR3 contains 14 residues, cysteine and phenylalanine counted. Only the CDR3 part of the read is kept: 42 bases, read in frame from the first base. The data originate from a study of CD8+ T cells in alopecia areata (dated by TCRdb to the late 2010s). Regarding the complete study: The treated patients, all with moderate-to-severe alopecia areata, were enrolled in an open-label pilot trial of oral tofacitinib given at 5 to 10 mg twice daily. In humans, TCRbeta sequencing was performed on scalp tissue and on sorted CD4+ and CD8+ peripheral blood T cells from healthy controls and from patients with patchy or totalis/universalis alopecia areata. Scalp clonality was compared among normal scalp (n=4), patchy alopecia areata scalp (n=8), and alopecia totalis/universalis scalp (n=8). For the treated patients, the SALT score, which quantifies what percentage of scalp surface area is affected, served as the measure of disease severity. Tofacitinib-treated patients had biopsies at baseline and at 4 and 24 weeks of treatment, with a later scalp biopsy in several patients. The RNA source kit depended on sample type: the PAXgene miRNA kit for fixed scalp, the miRNeasy kit for PBMCs, and the RNeasy kit for mouse skin. Amplification of TCRbeta CDR3 regions was done by immunoSEQ multiplex PCR using 35 Vbeta forward primers and 13 Jbeta reverse primers. The study used high-throughput TCRbeta sequencing to examine T cell clonal expansion in alopecia areata, in both the C3H/HeJ mouse model and human patients. Tofacitinib was administered for 6 to 18 months, and 6 months of follow-up off drug were then conducted to assess delayed response and recurrence. Overall study results and their limits: Lesional scalp, especially in alopecia totalis/universalis, showed higher clonality and more expanded CD8+ clones than normal scalp, suggesting antigenic drive. With tofacitinib, both scalp clonality and the number of expanded CD8+ clones among the top 100 scalp clones went down significantly. Because the treated cohort was small and had just a single nonresponder, larger studies are needed to establish links between baseline CD8+ expansion and response. TCR sequences shared between patients were less clear than in mice, possibly partly because of HLA diversity in the patient population. Many expanded lesional clones were found to persist in scalp and blood during tofacitinib treatment, and relapse after treatment cessation may be partly explained by this persistence. Scalp TCR repertoire analysis is complicated because resident alphabeta T cells in normal human skin are also sequenced, whereas mouse skin is dominated by gammadelta T cells.

Library construction relied on the immunoSEQ multiplex PCR assay. For TCR sequencing, RNA was extracted from every sample and reverse transcribed into cDNA to serve as template. First-strand cDNA was synthesized with SuperScript III using a 2:1 mix of oligo-dT and random hexamers. Amplification bias was assessed with a synthetic immune receptor repertoire, and residual bias was removed computationally. The original pipeline was this. After raw reads were preprocessed to remove errors, the CDR3 was defined following IMGT conventions as running from the conserved cysteine to phenylalanine. To get clonality, Shannon entropy was normalized by log2 of the number of productive unique TCRs and the result was subtracted from 1. Whether scalp clones were CD4 or CD8 was inferred by matching scalp TCRbeta sequences against CD4 and CD8 repertoires sorted from blood. Drawn from immuneACCESS, this table holds only the in-frame rearrangements with V and J called that TCRdb kept. Clones are partly lost; checked studies trace under half to an unresolved V gene and leave the rest unexplained. Clonal size and the V and J genes are those of that table, whereas D and trimming came from the DNA. A total of 180,000 or so clones appear in this sample, roughly 64% of them only once. The ten most abundant clones make up more than 5.5% of the sample.

The time point label for this specimen denotes: 20 to 30 weeks on oral tofacitinib. In light of the paper, this sample's treatment or condition label describes: oral pan-JAK inhibitor, 5-10 mg twice daily. Lesional scalp punch biopsies and peripheral blood were collected from alopecia areata patients. PBMCs were separated by density centrifugation and stained for CD3, CD4 and CD8, after which CD4+ and CD8+ T cells were sorted on a FACSAria. The rearranged segments are TRBV19 and TRBJ2-3; the D region possibly corresponds to TRBD2 (7 bases align). The TCR comes from a human donor with alopecia areata. The sequencing here drew on CD4+ T cells sorted from blood, taken at week 24, from a patient treated with tofacitinib. CDR3 sequence: CATTRGLNTDTQYF. The DNA is TGTGCCACCACGCGGGGGCTAAACACAGATACGCAGTATTTT.